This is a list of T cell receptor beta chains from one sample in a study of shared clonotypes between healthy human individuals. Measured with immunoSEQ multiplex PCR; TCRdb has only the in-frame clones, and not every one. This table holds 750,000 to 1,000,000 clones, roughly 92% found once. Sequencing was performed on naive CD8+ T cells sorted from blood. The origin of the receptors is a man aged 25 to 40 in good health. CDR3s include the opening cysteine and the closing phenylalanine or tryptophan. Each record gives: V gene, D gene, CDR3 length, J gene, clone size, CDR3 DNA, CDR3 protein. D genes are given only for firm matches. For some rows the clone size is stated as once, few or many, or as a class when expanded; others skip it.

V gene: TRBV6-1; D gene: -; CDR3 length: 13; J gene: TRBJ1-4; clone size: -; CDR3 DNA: TGTGCCAGCACTTGGACAGATAGAGAAAAACTGTTTTTT; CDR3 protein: CASTWTDREKLFF
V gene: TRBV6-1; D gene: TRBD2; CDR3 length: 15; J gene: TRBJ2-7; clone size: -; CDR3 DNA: TGTGCCGGGACTAGCGGGAGGTCCGCTGGGGGGGAGCAGTACTTC; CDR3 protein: CAGTSGRSAGGEQYF
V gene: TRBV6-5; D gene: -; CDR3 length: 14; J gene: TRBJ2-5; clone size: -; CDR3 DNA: TGTGCCAGCAGTTCTCAGCGGAGACAAGAGACCCAGTACTTC; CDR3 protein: CASSSQRRQETQYF
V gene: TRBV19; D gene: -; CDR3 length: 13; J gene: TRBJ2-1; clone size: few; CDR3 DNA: TGTGCCAGTAGCGGATTCTCCTACAATGAGCAGTTCTTC; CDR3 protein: CASSGFSYNEQFF
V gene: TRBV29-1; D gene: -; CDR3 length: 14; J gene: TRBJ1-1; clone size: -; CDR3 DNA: TGCAGCGTTGAAATATACAGGGAGGACACTGAAGCTTTCTTT; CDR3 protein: CSVEIYREDTEAFF
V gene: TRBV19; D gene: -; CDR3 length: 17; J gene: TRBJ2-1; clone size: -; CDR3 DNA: TGTGCCAGTAGTATAGACACTAGCCTCCTAAGTTACAATGAGCAGTTCTTC; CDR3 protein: CASSIDTSLLSYNEQFF
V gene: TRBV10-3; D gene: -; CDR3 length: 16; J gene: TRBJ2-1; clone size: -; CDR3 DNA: TGTGCCATCAGGACGAGCGGAACGAGCTCCTACAATGAGCAGTTCTTC; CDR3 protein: CAIRTSGTSSYNEQFF
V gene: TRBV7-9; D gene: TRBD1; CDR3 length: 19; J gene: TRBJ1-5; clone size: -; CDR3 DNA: TGTGCCAGCAGCCAAGTTTCTGACAGGGGGTTCGGTCCAAATCAGCCCCAGCATTTT; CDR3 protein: CASSQVSDRGFGPNQPQHF
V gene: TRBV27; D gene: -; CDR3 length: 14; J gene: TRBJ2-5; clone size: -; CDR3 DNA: TGTGCCAGCAGTTTATTGGGGGACGAAGAGACCCAGTACTTC; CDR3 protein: CASSLLGDEETQYF
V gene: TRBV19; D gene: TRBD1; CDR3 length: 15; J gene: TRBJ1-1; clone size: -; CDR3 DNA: TGTGCCAGTACTCCAACGGGACAGTCGAACACTGAAGCTTTCTTT; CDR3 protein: CASTPTGQSNTEAFF
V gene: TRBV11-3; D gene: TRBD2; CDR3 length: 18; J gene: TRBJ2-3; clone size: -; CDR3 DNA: TGTGCCAGCAGCCCCGGGACTAGCGGGAGTATTTTCGCAGATACGCAGTATTTT; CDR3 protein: CASSPGTSGSIFADTQYF
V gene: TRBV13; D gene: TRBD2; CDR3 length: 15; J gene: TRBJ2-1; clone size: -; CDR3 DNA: TGTGCCAGCAGCCCGGGACTAGCGGGAGCCAATGAGCAGTTCTTC; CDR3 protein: CASSPGLAGANEQFF
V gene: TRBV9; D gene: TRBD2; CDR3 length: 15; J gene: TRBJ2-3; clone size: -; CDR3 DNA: TGTGCCAGCAGCGGGCGGGAGAGCCCCCCAGATACGCAGTATTTT; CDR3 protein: CASSGRESPPDTQYF
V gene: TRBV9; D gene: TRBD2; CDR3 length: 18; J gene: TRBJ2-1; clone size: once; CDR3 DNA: TGTGCCAGCAGCGTAGCTGGGACTAGCGGGAGTGGCTACAATGAGCAGTTCTTC; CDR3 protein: CASSVAGTSGSGYNEQFF
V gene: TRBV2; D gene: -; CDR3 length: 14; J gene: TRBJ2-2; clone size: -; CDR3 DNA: TGTGCCAGCAGTGAACGCGGGAACACCGGGGAGCTGTTTTTT; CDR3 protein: CASSERGNTGELFF
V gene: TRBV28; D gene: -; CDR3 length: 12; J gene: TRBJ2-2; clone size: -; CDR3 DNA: TGTGCCAGCGTCTCATACACCGGGGAGCTGTTTTTT; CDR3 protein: CASVSYTGELFF
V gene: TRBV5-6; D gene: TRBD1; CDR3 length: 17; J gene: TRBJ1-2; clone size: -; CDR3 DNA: TGTGCCAGCAGCTATGGGTTGGGACAGGGGTTGAACTATGGCTACACCTTC; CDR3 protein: CASSYGLGQGLNYGYTF
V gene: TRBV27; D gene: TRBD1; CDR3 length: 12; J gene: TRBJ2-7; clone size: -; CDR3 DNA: TGTGCCAGCACCGGACAGGGCTACGAGCAGTACTTC; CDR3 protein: CASTGQGYEQYF
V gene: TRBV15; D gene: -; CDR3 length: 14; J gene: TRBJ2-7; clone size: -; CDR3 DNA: TGTGCCACCAGCAGAGTTTCTGACGCCTACGAGCAGTACTTC; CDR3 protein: CATSRVSDAYEQYF
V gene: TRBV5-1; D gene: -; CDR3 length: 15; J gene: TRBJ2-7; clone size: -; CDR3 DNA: TGCGCCAGCAGCTTGGTTGGGGGCCGCTCCTACGAGCAGTACTTC; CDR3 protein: CASSLVGGRSYEQYF
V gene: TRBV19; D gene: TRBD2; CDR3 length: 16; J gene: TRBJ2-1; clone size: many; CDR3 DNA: TGTGCCAGTAAGGGCGCGGGAGTAGTGGATTACAATGAGCAGTTCTTC; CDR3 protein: CASKGAGVVDYNEQFF
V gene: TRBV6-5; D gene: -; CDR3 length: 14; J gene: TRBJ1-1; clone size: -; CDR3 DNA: TGTGCCAGCAGTCGACACGTGGGGAACACTGAAGCTTTCTTT; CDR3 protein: CASSRHVGNTEAFF
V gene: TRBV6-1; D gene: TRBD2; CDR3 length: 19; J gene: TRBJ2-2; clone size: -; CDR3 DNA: TGTGCCAGCAGTGAAAGAGGACTAGCGGGAGGCTCAGACACCGGGGAGCTGTTTTTT; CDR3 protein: CASSERGLAGGSDTGELFF
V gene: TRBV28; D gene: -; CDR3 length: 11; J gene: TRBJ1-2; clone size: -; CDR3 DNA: TGTGCCAGCGGGGAGGACTATGGCTACACCTTC; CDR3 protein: CASGEDYGYTF
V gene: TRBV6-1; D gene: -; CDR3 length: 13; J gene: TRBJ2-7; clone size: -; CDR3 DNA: TGTGCCAGCAGTGAAGGACTGCGGAACGAGCAGTACTTC; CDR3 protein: CASSEGLRNEQYF
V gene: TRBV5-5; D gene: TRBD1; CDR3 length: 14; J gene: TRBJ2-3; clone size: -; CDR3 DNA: TGTGCCAGCAGCTTACAGGGGTCCGCAGATACGCAGTATTTT; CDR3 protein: CASSLQGSADTQYF
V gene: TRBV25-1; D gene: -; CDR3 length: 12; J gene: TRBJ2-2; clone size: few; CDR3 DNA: TGTGCCAGCATGGGGGTAACCGGGGAGCTGTTTTTT; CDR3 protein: CASMGVTGELFF
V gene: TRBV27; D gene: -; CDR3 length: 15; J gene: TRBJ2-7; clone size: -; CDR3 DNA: TGTGCCAGCAGTTTATCTGGCGGTTACTCCTACGAGCAGTACTTC; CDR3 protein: CASSLSGGYSYEQYF
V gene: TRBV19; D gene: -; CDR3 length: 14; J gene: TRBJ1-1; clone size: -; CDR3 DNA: TGTGCCAGTAGTATGTTTGGTGGGTACACTGAAGCTTTCTTT; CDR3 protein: CASSMFGGYTEAFF
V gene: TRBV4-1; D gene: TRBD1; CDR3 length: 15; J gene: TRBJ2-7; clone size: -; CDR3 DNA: TGCGCCAGCAGCCAAGATACAGGGGGCGCATACGAGCAGTACTTC; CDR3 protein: CASSQDTGGAYEQYF
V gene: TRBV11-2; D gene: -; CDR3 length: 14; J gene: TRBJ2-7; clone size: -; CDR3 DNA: TGTGCCAGCAGCTCTGGCAAGCGGGCGTACGAGCAGTACTTC; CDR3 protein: CASSSGKRAYEQYF
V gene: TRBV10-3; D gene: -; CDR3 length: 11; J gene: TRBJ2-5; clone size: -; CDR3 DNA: TGTGCCATCCGGGTTGGGGAGACCCAGTACTTC; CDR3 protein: CAIRVGETQYF
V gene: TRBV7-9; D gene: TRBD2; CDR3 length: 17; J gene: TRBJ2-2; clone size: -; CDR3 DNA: TGTGCCAGCAGCTCGCCCCCTAGCGGGAGTGCGTCAGGGGAGCTGTTTTTT; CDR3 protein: CASSSPPSGSASGELFF
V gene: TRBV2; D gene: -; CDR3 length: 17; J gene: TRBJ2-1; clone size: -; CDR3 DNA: TGTGCCAGCTTAAGAAGCCTGGGAGGGGGCGTGGGAAATGAGCAGTTCTTC; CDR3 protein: CASLRSLGGGVGNEQFF
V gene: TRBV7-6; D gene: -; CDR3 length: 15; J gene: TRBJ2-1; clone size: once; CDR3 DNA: TGTGCCAGCAGCTGGGCGCCCAGCTCCTACAATGAGCAGTTCTTC; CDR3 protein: CASSWAPSSYNEQFF
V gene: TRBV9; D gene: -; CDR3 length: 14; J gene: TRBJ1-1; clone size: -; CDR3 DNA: TGTGCCAGCAGCGATGACGGACCGAACACTGAAGCTTTCTTT; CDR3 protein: CASSDDGPNTEAFF
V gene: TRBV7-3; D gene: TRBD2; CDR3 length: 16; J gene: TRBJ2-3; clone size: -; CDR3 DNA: TGTGCCAGCAGCCCCACCCCGGGAGGGCCGACAGATACGCAGTATTTT; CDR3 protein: CASSPTPGGPTDTQYF
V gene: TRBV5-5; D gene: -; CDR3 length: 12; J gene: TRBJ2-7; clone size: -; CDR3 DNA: TGTGCCAGCAGCCTGCTTAATTCCGAGGAGTACTTC; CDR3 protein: CASSLLNSEEYF
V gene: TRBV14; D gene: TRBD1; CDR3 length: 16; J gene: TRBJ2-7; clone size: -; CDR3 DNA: TGTGCCAGCAGCCCTTACGGGACAGCAAGCTCCTACGAGCAGTACTTC; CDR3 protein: CASSPYGTASSYEQYF
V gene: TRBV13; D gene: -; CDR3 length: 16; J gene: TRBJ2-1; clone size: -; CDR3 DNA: TGTGCCAGCAGCTTAAGGGGCAGGGGTTCCTACAATGAGCAGTTCTTC; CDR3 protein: CASSLRGRGSYNEQFF
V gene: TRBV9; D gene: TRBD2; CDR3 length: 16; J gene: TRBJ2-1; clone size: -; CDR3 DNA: TGTGCCAGCAGCGTAGCCCCTAGCGGAGATTACAATGAGCAGTTCTTC; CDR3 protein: CASSVAPSGDYNEQFF
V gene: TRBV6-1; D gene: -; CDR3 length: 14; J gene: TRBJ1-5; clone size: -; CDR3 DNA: TGTGCCAGCAGTGGCGGGAATAGCAATCAGCCCCAGCATTTT; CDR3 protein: CASSGGNSNQPQHF
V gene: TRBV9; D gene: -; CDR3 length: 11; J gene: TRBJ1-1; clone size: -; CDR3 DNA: TGTGCCAGCAGCCCCACCACTGAAGCTTTCTTT; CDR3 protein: CASSPTTEAFF
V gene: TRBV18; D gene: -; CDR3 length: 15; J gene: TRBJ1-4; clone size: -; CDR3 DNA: TGTGCCAGCTTAAACCCAAGGACAACTAATGAAAAACTGTTTTTT; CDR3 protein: CASLNPRTTNEKLFF
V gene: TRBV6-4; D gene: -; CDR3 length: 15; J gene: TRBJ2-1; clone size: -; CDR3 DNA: TGTGCCAGCAGTGACTCCCAGGTCGGGCAGAGTGAGCAGTTCTTC; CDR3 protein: CASSDSQVGQSEQFF
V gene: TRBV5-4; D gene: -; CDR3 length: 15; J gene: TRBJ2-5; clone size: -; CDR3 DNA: TGTGCCAGCAGCCCGGAGGGGTGGCACCAAGAGACCCAGTACTTC; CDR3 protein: CASSPEGWHQETQYF